This T cell receptor (beta chain) appears in the sequencing data of a study of CD8 T cells in Susac syndrome. TCR beta sequences were obtained from blood CD8+ and CD4+ T cells. The length of the CDR3 is 15 residues. V was cut by 2 bases and J by 5 bases, with 15 bases left in between. The germline CDR1 and CDR2 sequences are SGHDN and FVKESK. Roughly 0.5 to 1 ug RNA was reverse transcribed with random hexamers. Amplification of TCR beta CDR3 used immunoSEQ multiplex PCR across 54 Vbeta and 13 Jbeta. TCRdb re-derived calls from the immunoSEQ multiplex PCR reads in MiXCR, one entry per CDR3 protein. Among hundreds of thousands of distinct CDR3 sequences, 70% to 90% were seen once, and the ten largest hold around 0.2%.

The sample comprised CD8+ T cells from PBMCs. This clonotype was sampled from a human donor with multiple sclerosis. This chain connects TRBV14 to TRBJ1-1; TRBD1 is a possible D gene (6 bases). In DNA form, the CDR3 reads TGTGCCAGCAGCCAACTTCAGGGGCTGGCGACTGAAGCTTTCTTT. It codes for CASSQLQGLATEAFF. The full variable domain, with the rest looked up from reference TRBV14 and TRBJ1-1, is EAGVTQFPSHSVIEKGQTVTLRCDPISGHDNLYWYRRVMGKEIKFLLHFVKESKQDESGMPNNRFLAERTGGTYSTLKVQPAELEDSGVYFCASSQLQGLATEAFFGQGTRLTVV.